The next 2 T cell receptor beta chains were all read from a single sample in a study of T-cell reconstitution after alpha-beta-depleted transplantation in children. Library preparation (for TCRbeta) was performed with unique molecular identifiers. Using its own MiXCR run on the PCR reads, TCRdb lists one record per CDR3 protein. The sample shows about 200,000 distinct CDR3 sequences, 6.3% of them seen only once. The specimen comprised PBMCs, sampled before TCRalphabeta/CD19-depleted stem cell transplant. The receptor set was obtained from a girl under two years old with combined immunodeficiency, due to receive a stem cell transplant.

This clonotype turned up a few times. This chain joins TRBV7-9 and TRBJ2-1; 9 bases line up with TRBD1. Germline CDR1 and CDR2: SEHNR and FQNEAQ (reference sequence). This CDR3 has 16 residues. The trim removed 3 bases at V and 5 bases at J, leaving 8 bases unmatched. The CDR3 nucleotides read TGTGCCAGCAGCTTTATTGGGACAGGGTTCCACAATGAGCAGTTCTTC. Translating gives CASSFIGTGFHNEQFF.

This clonotype was seen many times. V usage is TRBV28 and J usage is TRBJ2-7; maybe TRBD2 (5 bases). Germline V gene sequence: CDR1 MDHEN, CDR2 SYDVKM. This CDR3 is 14 amino acids long. Trimming shortened V by 1 base and J by 2 bases, and 9 bases separated the two germline ends. CDR3 DNA: TGTGCCAGCAGTTTATCGGACTTGCCCTACGAGCAGTACTTC. It codes for CASSLSDLPYEQYF. The full variable domain, completed using reference TRBV28 and TRBJ2-7, is DVKVTQSSRYLVKRTGEKVFLECVQDMDHENMFWYRQDPGLGLRLIYFSYDVKMKEKGDIPEGYSVSREKKERFSLILESASTNQTSMYLCASSLSDLPYEQYFGPGTRLTVT.